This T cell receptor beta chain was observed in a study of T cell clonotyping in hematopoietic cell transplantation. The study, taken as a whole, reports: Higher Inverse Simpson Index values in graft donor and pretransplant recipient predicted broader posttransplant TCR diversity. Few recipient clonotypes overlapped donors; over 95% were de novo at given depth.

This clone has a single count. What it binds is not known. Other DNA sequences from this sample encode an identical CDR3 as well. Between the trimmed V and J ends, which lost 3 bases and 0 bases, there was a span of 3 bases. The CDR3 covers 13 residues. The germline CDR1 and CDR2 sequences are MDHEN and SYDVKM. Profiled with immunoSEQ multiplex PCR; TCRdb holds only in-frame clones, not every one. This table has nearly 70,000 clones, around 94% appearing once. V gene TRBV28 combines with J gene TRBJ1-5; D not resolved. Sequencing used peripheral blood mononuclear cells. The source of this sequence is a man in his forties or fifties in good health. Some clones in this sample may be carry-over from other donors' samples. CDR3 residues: CASSFSSNQPQHF. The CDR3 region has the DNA TGTGCCAGCAGTTTTAGTAGCAATCAGCCCCAGCATTTT.